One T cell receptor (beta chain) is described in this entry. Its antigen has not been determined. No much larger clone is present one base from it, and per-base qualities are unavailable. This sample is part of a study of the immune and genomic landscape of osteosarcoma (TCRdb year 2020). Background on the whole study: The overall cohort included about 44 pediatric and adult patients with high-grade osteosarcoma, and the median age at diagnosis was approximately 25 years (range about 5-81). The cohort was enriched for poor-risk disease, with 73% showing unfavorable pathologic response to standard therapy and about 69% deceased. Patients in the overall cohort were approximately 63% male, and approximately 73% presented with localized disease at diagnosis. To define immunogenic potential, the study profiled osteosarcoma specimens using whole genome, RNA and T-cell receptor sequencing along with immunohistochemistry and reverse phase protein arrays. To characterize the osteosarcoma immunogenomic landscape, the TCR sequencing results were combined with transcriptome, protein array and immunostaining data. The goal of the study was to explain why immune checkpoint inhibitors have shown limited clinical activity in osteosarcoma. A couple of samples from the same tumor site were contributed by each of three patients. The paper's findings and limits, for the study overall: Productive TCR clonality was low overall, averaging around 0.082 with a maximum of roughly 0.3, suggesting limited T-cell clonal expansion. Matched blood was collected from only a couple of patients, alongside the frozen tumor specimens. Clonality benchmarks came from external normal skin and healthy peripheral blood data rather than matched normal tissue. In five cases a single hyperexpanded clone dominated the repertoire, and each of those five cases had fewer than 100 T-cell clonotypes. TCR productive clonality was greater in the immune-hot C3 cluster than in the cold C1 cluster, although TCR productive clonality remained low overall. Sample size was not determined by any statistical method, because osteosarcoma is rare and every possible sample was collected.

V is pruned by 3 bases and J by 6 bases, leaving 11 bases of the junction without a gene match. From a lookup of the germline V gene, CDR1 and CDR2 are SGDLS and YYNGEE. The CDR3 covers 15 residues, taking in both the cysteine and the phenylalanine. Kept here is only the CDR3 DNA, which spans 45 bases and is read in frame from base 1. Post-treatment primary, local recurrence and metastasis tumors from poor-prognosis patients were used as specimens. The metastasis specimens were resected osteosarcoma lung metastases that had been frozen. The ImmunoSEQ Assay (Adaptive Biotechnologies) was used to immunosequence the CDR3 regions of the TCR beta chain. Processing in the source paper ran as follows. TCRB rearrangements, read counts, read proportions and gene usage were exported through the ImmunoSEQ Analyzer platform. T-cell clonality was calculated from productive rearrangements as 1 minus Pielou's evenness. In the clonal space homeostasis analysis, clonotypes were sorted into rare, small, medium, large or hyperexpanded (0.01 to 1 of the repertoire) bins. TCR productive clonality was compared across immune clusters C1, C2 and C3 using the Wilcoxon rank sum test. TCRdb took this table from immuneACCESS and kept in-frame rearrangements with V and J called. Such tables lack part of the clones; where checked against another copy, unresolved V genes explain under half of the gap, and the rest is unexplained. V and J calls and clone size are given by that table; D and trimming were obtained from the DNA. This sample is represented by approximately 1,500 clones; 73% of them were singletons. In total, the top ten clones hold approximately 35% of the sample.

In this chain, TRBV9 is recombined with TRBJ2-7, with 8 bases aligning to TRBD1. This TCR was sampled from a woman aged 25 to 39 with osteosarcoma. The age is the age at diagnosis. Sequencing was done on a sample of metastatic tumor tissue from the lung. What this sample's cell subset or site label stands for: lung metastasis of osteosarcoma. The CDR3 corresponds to CASSASPGQALEQYF. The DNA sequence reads TGTGCCAGCAGCGCCAGCCCGGGACAGGCCCTCGAGCAGTACTTC.